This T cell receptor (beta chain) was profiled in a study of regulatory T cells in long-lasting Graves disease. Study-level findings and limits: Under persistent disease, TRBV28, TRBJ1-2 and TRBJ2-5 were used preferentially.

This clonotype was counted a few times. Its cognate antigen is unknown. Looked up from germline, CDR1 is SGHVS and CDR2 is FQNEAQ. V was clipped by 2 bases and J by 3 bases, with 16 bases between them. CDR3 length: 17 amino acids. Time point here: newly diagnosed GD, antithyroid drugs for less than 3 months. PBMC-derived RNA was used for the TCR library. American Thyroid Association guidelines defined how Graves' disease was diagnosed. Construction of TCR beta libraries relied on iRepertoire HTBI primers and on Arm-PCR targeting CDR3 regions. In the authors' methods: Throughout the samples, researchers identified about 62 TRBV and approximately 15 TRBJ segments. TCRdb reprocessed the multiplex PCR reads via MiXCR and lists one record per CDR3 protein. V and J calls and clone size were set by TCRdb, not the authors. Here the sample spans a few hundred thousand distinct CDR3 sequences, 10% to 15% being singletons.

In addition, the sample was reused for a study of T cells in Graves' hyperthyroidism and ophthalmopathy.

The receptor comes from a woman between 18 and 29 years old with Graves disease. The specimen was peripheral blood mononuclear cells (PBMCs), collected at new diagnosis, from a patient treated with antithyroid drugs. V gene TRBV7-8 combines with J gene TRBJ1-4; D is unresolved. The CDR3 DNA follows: TGTGCCAGCAGCTTAACGCCGGTCGGCCAGGCTAATGAAAAACTGTTTTTT. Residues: CASSLTPVGQANEKLFF.